The 3 T cell receptor beta chains presented below share a single source sample, sequenced in a study of blood T cells in healthy people across ages. Using a J-beta primer mix together with a sample-barcoded 5' primer, a second PCR was run for roughly 6 to 12 cycles. TCRdb reanalysed the 5' RACE reads using MiXCR and keeps one entry per CDR3 protein. The data hold some 900,000 distinct CDR3 sequences, with approximately 49% observed a single time. Material for sequencing was blood. Receptors originate from a man aged 25-45 years in good health.

The table lists this clonotype with a count of one. Relative to the germline gene, one junction end is altered; a read error may explain this. The chain combines TRBV11-3 with TRBJ2-7, with 7 bases fitting TRBD1. CDR1 and CDR2 from the germline V gene are SGHNT and YENEEA. The CDR3 contains 14 residues. The CDR3 sequence is CASSLEGGAYGQYF. The CDR3 bases are TGTGCCAGCAGCTTAGAAGGGGGCGCGTACGGGCAGTACTTC.

This clonotype was picked up a small number of times. V usage is TRBV24-1 and J usage is TRBJ2-5; D may be TRBD2 (5 bases). The V and J ends lost 4 bases and 1 base respectively, with 12 bases between them. Germline lookup yields CDR1 KGHDR and CDR2 SFDVKD. The CDR3 contains 15 residues. The CDR3 bases are TGTGCCACCAGTGACCCGAGAGGGTTCCAAGAGACCCAGTACTTC. It encodes CATSDPRGFQETQYF.

The V gene is TRBV27, the J gene TRBJ2-3; 13 bases map to TRBD2. Unmatched junction bases numbered 7, after V lost 5 bases and J lost 5 bases. The CDR3 runs 16 residues. The V gene's germline CDR1 is MNHEY and CDR2 SMNVEV (reference sequence). CDR3 in amino acids: CASSPGLAGALDTQYF. For the CDR3, the DNA is TGTGCCAGCAGTCCCGGACTAGCGGGGGCTCTAGATACGCAGTATTTT.